Presented here are 3 T cell receptor beta chains from one specimen sequenced in a study of blood T cells in healthy people across ages. Alongside a J-beta primer mix, a sample-barcoded 5' primer served in a second PCR lasting roughly 6 to 11 cycles. A single record per CDR3 protein comes from TCRdb applying MiXCR to the 5' RACE reads. The sample includes around 1,500,000 distinct CDR3 sequences, 28% of them seen just once. Specimen: blood. Every receptor here comes from a woman aged 25 to 39 in good health.

The chain's CDR3 is CASSSTGTGGSGQYF. Written as DNA, the CDR3 is TGCGCCAGCAGCTCTACCGGGACAGGGGGCAGTGGGCAGTACTTC. The chain recombines TRBV5-1 with TRBJ2-5, with 12 bases matching TRBD1. Germline-derived CDR1 and CDR2 are SGHRS and YFSETQ. With V trimmed by 3 bases and J by 11 bases, 11 bases remained unmatched. This CDR3 contains 15 residues.

CDR3 sequence: CASSVGQGSDTQYF. CDR3 sequence (DNA): TGTGCCAGCAGCGTAGGACAGGGGTCAGATACGCAGTATTTT. The V gene is TRBV9, the J gene TRBJ2-3; 8 bases are shared with TRBD1. Germline V gives CDR1 SGDLS, CDR2 YYNGEE. The CDR3 has 14 amino acids. Trimming removed 0 bases from V and 4 bases from J; junction bases left unmatched: 1.

The rearrangement uses TRBV2 and TRBJ1-1, with D unclear. Germline V lookup: CDR1 SNHLY, CDR2 FYNNEI. V was trimmed by 6 bases and J by 10 bases, leaving 12 bases between them. CDR3 size: 11 residues. For the CDR3, the DNA is TGTGCCAGCAGGGGCGGGTTTGCAGCTTTCTTT. Translation gives CASRGGFAAFF.